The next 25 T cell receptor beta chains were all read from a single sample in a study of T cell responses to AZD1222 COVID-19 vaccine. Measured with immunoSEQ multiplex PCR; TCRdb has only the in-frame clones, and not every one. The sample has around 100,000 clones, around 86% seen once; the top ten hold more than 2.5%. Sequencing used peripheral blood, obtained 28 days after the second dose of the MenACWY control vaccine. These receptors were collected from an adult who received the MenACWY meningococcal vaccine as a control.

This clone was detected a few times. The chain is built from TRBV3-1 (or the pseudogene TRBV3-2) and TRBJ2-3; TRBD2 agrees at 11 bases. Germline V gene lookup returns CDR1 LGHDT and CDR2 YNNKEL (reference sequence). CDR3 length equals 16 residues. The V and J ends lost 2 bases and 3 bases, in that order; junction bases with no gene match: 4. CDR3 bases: TGTGCCAGCAGCCAAAGTCTAGCGGGGGGAACAGATACGCAGTATTTT. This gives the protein CASSQSLAGGTDTQYF.

CDR3 sequence reads: CASRQDSNQPQHF. The CDR3 coding sequence is TGTGCCAGCAGACAGGATAGCAATCAGCCCCAGCATTTT. The genes are TRBV18 and TRBJ1-5; tentative D call: TRBD1 (6 bases). Germline V CDR1 and CDR2: KGHSH, LQKENI. V dropped 8 bases and J dropped 0 bases, with 8 bases sitting between them. There are 13 residues in the CDR3.

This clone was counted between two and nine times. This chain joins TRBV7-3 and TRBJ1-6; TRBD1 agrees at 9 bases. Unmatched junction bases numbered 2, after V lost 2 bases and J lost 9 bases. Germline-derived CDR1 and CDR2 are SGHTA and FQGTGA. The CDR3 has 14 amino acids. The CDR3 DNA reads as TGTGCCAGCAGCTTAGGACAGGGGCGTTCACCCCTCCACTTT. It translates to CASSLGQGRSPLHF.

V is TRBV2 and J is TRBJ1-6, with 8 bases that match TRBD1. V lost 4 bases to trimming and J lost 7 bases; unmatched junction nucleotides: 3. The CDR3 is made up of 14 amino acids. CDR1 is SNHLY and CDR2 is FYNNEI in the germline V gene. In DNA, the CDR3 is TGTGCCAGCAGTGCGGACAGGGTAAATTCACCCCTCCACTTT. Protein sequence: CASSADRVNSPLHF. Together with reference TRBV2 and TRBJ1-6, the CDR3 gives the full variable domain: EPEVTQTPSHQVTQMGQEVILRCVPISNHLYFYWYRQILGQKVEFLVSFYNNEISEKSEIFDDQFSVERPDGSNFTLKIRSTKLEDSAMYFCASSADRVNSPLHFGNGTRLTVT.

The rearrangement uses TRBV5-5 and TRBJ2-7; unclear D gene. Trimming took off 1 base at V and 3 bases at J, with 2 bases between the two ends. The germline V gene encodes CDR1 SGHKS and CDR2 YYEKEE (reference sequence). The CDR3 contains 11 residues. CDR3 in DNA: TGTGCCAGCAGCTTGAACTACGAGCAGTACTTC. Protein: CASSLNYEQYF.

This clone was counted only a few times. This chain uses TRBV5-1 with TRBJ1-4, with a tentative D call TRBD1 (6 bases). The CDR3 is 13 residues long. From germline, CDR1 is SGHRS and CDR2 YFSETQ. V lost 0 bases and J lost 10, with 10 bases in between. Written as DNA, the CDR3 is TGCGCCAGCAGCTTGGACAGGGCGGGAAAACTGTTTTTT. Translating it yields CASSLDRAGKLFF.

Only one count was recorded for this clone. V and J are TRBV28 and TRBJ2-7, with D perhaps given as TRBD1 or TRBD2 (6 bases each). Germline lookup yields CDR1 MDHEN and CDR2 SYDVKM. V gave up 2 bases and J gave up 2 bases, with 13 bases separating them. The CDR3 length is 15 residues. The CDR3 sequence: CASSLPPGAPYEQYF. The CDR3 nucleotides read TGTGCCAGCAGTTTACCCCCGGGGGCCCCCTACGAGCAGTACTTC.

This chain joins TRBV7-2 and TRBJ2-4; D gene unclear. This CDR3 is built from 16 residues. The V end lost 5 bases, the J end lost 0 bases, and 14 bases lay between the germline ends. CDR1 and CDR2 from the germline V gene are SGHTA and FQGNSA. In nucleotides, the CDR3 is TGTGCCAGCAGCCCCCACCGGGTTTTAGCCAAAAACATTCAGTACTTC. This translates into CASSPHRVLAKNIQYF.

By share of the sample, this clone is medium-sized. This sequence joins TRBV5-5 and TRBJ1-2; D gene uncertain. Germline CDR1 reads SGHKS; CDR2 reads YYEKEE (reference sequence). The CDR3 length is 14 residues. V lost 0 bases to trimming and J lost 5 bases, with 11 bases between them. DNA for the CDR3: TGTGCCAGCAGCTTGGGCAGTCCGGAGTATGGCTACACCTTC. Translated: CASSLGSPEYGYTF. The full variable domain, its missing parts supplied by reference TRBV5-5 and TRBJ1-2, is DAGVTQSPTHLIKTRGQQVTLRCSPISGHKSVSWYQQVLGQGPQFIFQYYEKEERGRGNFPDRFSARQFPNYSSELNVNALLLGDSALYLCASSLGSPEYGYTFGSGTRLTVV.

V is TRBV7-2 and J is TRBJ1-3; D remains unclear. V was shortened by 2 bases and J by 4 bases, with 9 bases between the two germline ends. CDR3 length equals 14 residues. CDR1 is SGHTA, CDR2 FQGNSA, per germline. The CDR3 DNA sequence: TGTGCCAGCAGCTTACCAGGCACCGGAAACACCATATATTTT. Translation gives CASSLPGTGNTIYF.

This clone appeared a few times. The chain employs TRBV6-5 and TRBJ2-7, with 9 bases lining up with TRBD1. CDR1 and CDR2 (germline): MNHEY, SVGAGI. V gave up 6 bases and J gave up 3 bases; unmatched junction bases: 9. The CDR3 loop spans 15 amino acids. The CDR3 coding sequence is TGTGCCAGCAGAGATCCGGGACAGGGCCTCTACGAGCAGTACTTC. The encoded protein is CASRDPGQGLYEQYF.

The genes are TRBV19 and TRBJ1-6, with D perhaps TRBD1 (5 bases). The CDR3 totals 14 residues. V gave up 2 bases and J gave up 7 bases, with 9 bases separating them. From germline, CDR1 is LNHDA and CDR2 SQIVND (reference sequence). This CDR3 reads CASSIQGTNSPLHF. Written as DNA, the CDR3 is TGTGCCAGTAGTATACAGGGTACGAATTCACCCCTCCACTTT. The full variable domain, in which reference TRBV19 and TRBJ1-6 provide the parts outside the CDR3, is DGGITQSPKYLFRKEGQNVTLSCEQNLNHDAMYWYRQDPGQGLRLIYYSQIVNDFQKGDIAEGYSVSREKKESFPLTVTSAQKNPTAFYLCASSIQGTNSPLHFGNGTRLTVT.

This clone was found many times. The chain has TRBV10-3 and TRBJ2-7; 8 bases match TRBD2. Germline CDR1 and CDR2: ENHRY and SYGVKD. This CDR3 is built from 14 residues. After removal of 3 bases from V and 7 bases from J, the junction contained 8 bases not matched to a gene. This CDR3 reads CAISDTSGAVEQYF. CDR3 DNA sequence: TGTGCCATCAGTGACACTAGCGGAGCCGTGGAGCAGTACTTC.

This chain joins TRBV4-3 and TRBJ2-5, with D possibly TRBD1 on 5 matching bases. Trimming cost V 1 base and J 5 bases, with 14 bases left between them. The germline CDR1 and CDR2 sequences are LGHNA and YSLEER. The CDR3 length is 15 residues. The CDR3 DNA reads TGCGCCAGCAGCCAAGTGGCCACAGGTGGGGAGACCCAGTACTTC. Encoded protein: CASSQVATGGETQYF.

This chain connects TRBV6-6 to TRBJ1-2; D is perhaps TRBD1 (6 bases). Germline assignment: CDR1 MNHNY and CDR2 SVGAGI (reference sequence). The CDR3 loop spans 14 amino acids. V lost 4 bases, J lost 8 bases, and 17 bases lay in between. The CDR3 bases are TGTGCCAGCAGTTCGGCGGGGGGGCGCGGAGGCTACACCTTC. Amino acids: CASSSAGGRGGYTF.

The CDR3 bases are TGTGCCAGCAAAGACAGGAGCTCCTATAATTCACCCCTCCACTTT. It encodes CASKDRSSYNSPLHF. The genes are TRBV28 and TRBJ1-6; D may be TRBD1 (6 bases). CDR3 length: 15 residues. Looked up from germline, CDR1 is MDHEN and CDR2 is SYDVKM. V dropped 7 bases and J dropped 0 bases, with 10 bases sitting between them.

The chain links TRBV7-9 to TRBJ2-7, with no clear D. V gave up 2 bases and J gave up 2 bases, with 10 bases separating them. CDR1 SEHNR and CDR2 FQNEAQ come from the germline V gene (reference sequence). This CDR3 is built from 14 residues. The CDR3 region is CASSLKGGPYEQYF. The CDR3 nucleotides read TGTGCCAGCAGCTTAAAAGGCGGACCCTACGAGCAGTACTTC.

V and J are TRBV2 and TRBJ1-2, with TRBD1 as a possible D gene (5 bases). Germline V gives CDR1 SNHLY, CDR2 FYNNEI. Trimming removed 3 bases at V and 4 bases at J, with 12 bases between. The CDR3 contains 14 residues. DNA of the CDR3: TGTGCCAGCAGTGAGACGACAGAAGCCTATGGCTACACCTTC. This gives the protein CASSETTEAYGYTF.

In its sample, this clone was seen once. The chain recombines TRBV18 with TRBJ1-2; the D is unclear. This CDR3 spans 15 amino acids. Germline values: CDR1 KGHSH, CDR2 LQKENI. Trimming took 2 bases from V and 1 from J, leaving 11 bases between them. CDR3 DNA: TGTGCCAGCTCACCAGGGCAGGCTATTAACTATGGCTACACCTTC. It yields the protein CASSPGQAINYGYTF.

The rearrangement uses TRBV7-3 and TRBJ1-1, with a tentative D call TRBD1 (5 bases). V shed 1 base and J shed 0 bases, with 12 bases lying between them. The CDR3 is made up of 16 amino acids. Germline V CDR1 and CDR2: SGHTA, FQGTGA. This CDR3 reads CASSLMGPPLNTEAFF. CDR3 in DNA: TGTGCCAGCAGCTTAATGGGGCCTCCATTGAACACTGAAGCTTTCTTT.

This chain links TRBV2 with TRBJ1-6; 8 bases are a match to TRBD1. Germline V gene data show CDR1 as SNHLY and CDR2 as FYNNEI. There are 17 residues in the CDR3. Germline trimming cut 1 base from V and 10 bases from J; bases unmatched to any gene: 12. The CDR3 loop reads CASSEGAGGHLRSPLHF. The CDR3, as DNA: TGTGCCAGCAGTGAAGGGGCAGGGGGCCATTTACGGTCACCCCTCCACTTT.

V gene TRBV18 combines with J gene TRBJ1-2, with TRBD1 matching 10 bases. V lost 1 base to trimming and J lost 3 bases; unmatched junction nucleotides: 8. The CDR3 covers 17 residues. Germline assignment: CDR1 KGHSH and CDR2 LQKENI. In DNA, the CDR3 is TGTGCCAGCTCACCACGAGACAGGGGGCGCCTCTACTATGGCTACACCTTC. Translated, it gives CASSPRDRGRLYYGYTF.

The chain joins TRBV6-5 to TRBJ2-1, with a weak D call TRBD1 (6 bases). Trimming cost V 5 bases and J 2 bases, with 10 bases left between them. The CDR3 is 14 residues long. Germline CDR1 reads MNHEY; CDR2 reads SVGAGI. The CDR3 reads CASSPRDTYNEQFF. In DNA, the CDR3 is TGTGCCAGCAGTCCTCGGGACACCTACAATGAGCAGTTCTTC.

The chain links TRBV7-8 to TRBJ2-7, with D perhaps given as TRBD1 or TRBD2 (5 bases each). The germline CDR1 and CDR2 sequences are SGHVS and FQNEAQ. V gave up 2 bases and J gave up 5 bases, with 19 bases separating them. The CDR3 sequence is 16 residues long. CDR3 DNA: TGTGCCAGCAGCTTATTGTCCGAGGGTGGGGGAAACGAGCAGTACTTC. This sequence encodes CASSLLSEGGGNEQYF.

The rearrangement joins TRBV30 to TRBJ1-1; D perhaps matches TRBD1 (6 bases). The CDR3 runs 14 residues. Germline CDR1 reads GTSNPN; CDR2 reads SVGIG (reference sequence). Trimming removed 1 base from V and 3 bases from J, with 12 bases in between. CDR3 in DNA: TGTGCCTGGAGTGCGAGACAGGACGACACTGAAGCTTTCTTT. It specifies CAWSARQDDTEAFF.